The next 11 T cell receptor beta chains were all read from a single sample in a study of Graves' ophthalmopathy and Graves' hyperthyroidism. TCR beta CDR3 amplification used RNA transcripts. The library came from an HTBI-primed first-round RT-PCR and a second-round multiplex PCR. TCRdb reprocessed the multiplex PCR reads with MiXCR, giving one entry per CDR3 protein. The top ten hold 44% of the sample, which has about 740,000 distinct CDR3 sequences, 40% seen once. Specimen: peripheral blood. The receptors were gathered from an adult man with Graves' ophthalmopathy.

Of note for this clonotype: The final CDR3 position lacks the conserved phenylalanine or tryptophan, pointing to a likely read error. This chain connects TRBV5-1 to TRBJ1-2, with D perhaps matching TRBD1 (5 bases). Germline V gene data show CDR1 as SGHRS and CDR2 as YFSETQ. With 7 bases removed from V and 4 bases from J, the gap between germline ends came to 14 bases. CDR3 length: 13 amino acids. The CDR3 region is CASRGVLSYGYTL. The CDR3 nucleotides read TGCGCCAGCCGGGGGGTTTTAAGCTATGGCTACACCCTC.

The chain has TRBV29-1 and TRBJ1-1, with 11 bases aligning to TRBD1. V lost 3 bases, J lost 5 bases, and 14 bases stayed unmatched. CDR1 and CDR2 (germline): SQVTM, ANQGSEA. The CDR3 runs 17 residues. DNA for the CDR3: TGCAGCGTTGACCTCCAATGGACAGGGGGCGTTGGGACTGAAGCTTTCTTT. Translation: CSVDLQWTGGVGTEAFF.

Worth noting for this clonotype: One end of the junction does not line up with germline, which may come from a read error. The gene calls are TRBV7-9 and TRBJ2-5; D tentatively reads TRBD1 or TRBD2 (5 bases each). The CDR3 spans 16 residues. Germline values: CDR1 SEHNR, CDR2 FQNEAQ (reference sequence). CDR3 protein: CAISQYPGTPQETQYF. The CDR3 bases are TGTGCCATCAGCCAATACCCCGGGACGCCTCAAGAGACCCAGTACTTC.

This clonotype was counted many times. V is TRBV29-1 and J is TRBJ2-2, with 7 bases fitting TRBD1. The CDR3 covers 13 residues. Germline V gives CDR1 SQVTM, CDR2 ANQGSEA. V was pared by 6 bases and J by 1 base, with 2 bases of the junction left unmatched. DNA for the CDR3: TGCAGCGTGGACAGGATGAACACCGGGGAGCTGTTTTTT. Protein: CSVDRMNTGELFF.

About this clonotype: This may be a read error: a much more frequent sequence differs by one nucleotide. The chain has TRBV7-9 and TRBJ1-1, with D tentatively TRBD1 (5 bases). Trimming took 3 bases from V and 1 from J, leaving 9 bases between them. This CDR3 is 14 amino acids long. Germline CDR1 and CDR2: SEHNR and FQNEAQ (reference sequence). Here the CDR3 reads CASSFLTANTEAFF. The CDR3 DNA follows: TGTGCCAGCAGCTTCCTGACAGCGAACACTGAAGCTTTCTTT.

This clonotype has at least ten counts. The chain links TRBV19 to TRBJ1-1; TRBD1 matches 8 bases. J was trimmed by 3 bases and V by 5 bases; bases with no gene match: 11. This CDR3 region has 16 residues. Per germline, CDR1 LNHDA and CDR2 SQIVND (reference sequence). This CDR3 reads CASSSRPGQGDTEAFF. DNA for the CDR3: TGTGCCAGTAGTTCCCGCCCCGGACAGGGTGACACTGAAGCTTTCTTT.

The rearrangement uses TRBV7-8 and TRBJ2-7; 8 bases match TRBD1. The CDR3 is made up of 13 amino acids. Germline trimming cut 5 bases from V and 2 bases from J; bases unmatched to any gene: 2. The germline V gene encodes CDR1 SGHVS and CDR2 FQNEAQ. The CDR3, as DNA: TGTGCCAGCAGCATGGACAGGGCCTACGAGCAGTACTTC. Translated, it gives CASSMDRAYEQYF.

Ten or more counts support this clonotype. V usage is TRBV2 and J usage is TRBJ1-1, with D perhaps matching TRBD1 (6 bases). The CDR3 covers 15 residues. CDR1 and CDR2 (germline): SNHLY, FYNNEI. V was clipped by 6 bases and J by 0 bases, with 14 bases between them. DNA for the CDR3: TGTGCCAGCAGCGAGGGGGGCGAAATGAACACTGAAGCTTTCTTT. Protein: CASSEGGEMNTEAFF.

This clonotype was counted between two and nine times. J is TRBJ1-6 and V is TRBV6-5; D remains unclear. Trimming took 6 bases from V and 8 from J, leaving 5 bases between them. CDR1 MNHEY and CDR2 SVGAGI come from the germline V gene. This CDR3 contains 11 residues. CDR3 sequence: CASRNDSPLHF. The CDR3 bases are TGTGCCAGCAGGAATGATTCACCCCTCCACTTT.

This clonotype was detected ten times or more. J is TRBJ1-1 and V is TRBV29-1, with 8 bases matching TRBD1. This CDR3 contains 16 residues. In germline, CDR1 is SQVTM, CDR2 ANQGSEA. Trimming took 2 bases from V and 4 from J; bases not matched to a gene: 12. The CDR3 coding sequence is TGCAGCGTTGAATGGTACAGGGGGGTAGCGGGCACTGAAGCTTTCTTT. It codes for CSVEWYRGVAGTEAFF.

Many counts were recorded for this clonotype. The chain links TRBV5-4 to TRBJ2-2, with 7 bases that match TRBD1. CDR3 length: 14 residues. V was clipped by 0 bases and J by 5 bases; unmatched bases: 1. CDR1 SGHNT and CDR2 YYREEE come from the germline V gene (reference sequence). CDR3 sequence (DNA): TGTGCCAGCAGCTTGGGACAGGGTACCGGGGAGCTGTTTTTT. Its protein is CASSLGQGTGELFF. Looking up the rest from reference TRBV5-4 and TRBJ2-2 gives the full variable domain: ETGVTQSPTHLIKTRGQQVTLRCSSQSGHNTVSWYQQALGQGPQFIFQYYREEENGRGNFPPRFSGLQFPNYSSELNVNALELDDSALYLCASSLGQGTGELFFGEGSRLTVL.